Sequencing of this T cell receptor beta chain was carried out in a study of CD8 T cells in ankylosing spondylitis. Study-level points and caveats: Researchers reportedly found disease-linked clones significantly enriched in matched ankylosing spondylitis synovial fluid. The study identified a TCR beta motif of several highly homologous variants that appeared characteristic of ankylosing spondylitis blood.

CDR1 is SQVTM and CDR2 is ANQGSEA in the germline V gene. Trimming shortened V by 2 bases and J by 5 bases, and 13 bases separated the two germline ends. The CDR3 totals 14 residues. This clonotype was counted at least ten times. Its cognate antigen is unknown. Using its own MiXCR run on the 5' RACE reads, TCRdb lists one record per CDR3 protein. The repertoire consists of 450,000 to 550,000 distinct CDR3 sequences, with over 4% occurring once and the leading ten covering approximately 4%. Input material: blood, either unsorted or a sorted T cell fraction (not recorded which). This chain links TRBV29-1 with TRBJ2-1, with a possible D match to TRBD2 (5 bases). This sequence originates from a male donor with ankylosing spondylitis. For the CDR3, the DNA is TGCAGCGTTGAATTGGGAGCGGTCAACAATGAGCAGTTCTTC. Its translation is CSVELGAVNNEQFF.